Listed below are T cell receptor beta chains from one sample, sequenced in a study of blood T cell repertoires in COVID-19. The method was immunoSEQ multiplex PCR; TCRdb's version includes in-frame clones alone and lacks a portion of them. Among about 230,000 clones listed, about four fifths were seen once. The sequenced material came from PBMCs or T cells enriched from blood (not recorded which). The receptor source for this set is a man between 60 and 75 years old who had recovered from COVID-19. The CDR3 runs from the conserved cysteine through the conserved F or W. A D gene is named only where the DNA matches it firmly. Some rows mark clone size as missing; the rest say once, few, many or name a class of expanded clone.

NA	TRBV11-1	TRBJ1-1	TRBD1	CASSPQGANEAFF	TGTGCCAGCAGCCCACAGGGGGCTAATGAAGCTTTCTTT
NA	TRBV9	TRBJ1-3	TRBD1	CASSVGAGGSFSGNTIYF	TGTGCCAGCAGCGTAGGGGCAGGGGGCAGCTTTTCTGGAAACACCATATATTTT
NA	TRBV2	TRBJ1-5	NA	CASRDRGYSNQPQHF	TGTGCCAGCAGGGACCGGGGTTATAGCAATCAGCCCCAGCATTTT
NA	TRBV5-5	TRBJ1-5	NA	CASSFLGARDQPQHF	TGTGCCAGCAGCTTTTTGGGGGCAAGGGATCAGCCCCAGCATTTT
NA	TRBV4-3	TRBJ1-1	NA	CASSQDRNTEAFF	TGCGCCAGCAGCCAAGACAGGAACACTGAAGCTTTCTTT
NA	TRBV5-6	TRBJ2-1	TRBD2	CASSPGLAGGSNEQFF	TGTGCCAGCAGCCCCGGACTAGCGGGGGGGAGCAATGAGCAGTTCTTC
many	TRBV24-1	TRBJ1-5	NA	CATSDPGHPDQPQHF	TGTGCCACCAGTGACCCGGGACACCCTGATCAGCCCCAGCATTTT
NA	TRBV4-2	TRBJ2-7	TRBD2	CASSRTGTSGYEQYF	TGTGCCAGCAGCCGGACCGGGACTAGCGGGTACGAGCAGTACTTC
once	TRBV5-8	TRBJ1-2	NA	CASGFGYGYTF	TGTGCCAGCGGTTTCGGCTATGGCTACACCTTC
NA	TRBV24-1	TRBJ1-3	TRBD1	CATTIRDRGLFSGNTIYF	TGTGCCACCACGATACGGGACAGGGGGCTGTTTTCTGGAAACACCATATATTTT
many	TRBV5-6	TRBJ1-4	NA	CASSLDREGEKLFF	TGTGCCAGCAGCTTGGACAGGGAGGGCGAAAAACTGTTTTTT
NA	TRBV5-1	TRBJ2-7	NA	CASSLEDTYEQYF	TGCGCCAGCAGCTTGGAGGACACCTACGAGCAGTACTTC
NA	TRBV5-8	TRBJ1-1	NA	CASSLSKNTEAFF	TGTGCCAGCAGCTTGAGCAAGAACACTGAAGCTTTCTTT
NA	TRBV11-3	TRBJ1-2	TRBD1	CASSPDRGFGGYTF	TGTGCCAGCAGCCCGGACAGGGGATTTGGAGGCTACACCTTC
NA	TRBV7-2	TRBJ1-6	TRBD1	CASRAGTGNSPLHF	TGTGCCAGCAGGGCTGGGACAGGAAATTCACCCCTCCACTTT
NA	TRBV5-5	TRBJ1-6	NA	CASSLVIAGPNSPLHF	TGTGCCAGCAGCTTGGTTATTGCAGGGCCTAATTCACCCCTCCACTTT
NA	TRBV16	TRBJ1-5	TRBD1	CASSQQAGGYKPQHF	TGTGCCAGCAGCCAACAAGCAGGGGGCTATAAGCCCCAGCATTTT
few	TRBV2	TRBJ1-6	NA	CASRGAVRSPLHF	TGTGCCAGTCGGGGGGCCGTAAGGTCACCCCTCCACTTT
NA	TRBV11-3	TRBJ1-4	NA	CASSRGGTNEKLFF	TGTGCCAGCAGCCGGGGGGGCACTAATGAAAAACTGTTTTTT
NA	TRBV6-5	TRBJ1-2	NA	CASRNRNPNYGYTF	TGTGCCAGCAGAAACAGGAATCCCAACTATGGCTACACCTTC
NA	TRBV28	TRBJ2-7	NA	CASSQPGMSYEQYF	TGTGCCAGCAGTCAACCGGGGATGTCCTACGAGCAGTACTTC
NA	TRBV10-3	TRBJ1-4	NA	CAISEGGNEKLFF	TGTGCCATCAGTGAAGGAGGGAACGAAAAACTGTTTTTT
NA	TRBV14	TRBJ1-2	NA	CASSTQSGIYGYTF	TGTGCCAGCAGCACCCAATCAGGGATCTATGGCTACACCTTC
few	TRBV14	TRBJ1-6	NA	CASRQVDNSPLHF	TGTGCCAGCAGACAGGTGGATAATTCACCCCTCCACTTT
few	TRBV2	TRBJ1-2	TRBD1	CASRIQGAGGYTF	TGTGCCAGCAGAATACAGGGGGCGGGTGGCTACACCTTC
NA	TRBV6-1	TRBJ1-2	TRBD1	CASSASQGQGNYGYTF	TGTGCCAGCAGTGCCTCCCAGGGACAGGGTAACTATGGCTACACCTTC
NA	TRBV12-3/TRBV12-4	TRBJ1-5	TRBD1	CASRRDRGQPQHF	TGTGCCAGCAGACGGGACAGGGGTCAGCCCCAGCATTTT
NA	TRBV5-1	TRBJ2-3	TRBD1	CASSFELGTGADTQYF	TGCGCCAGCAGTTTTGAGCTCGGGACAGGGGCAGATACGCAGTATTTT
NA	TRBV7-3	TRBJ1-3	NA	CASSLAGGVSGNTIYF	TGTGCCAGCAGCTTGGCGGGCGGAGTCTCTGGAAACACCATATATTTT
NA	TRBV7-9	TRBJ2-2	TRBD2	CASSQLATTAGELFF	TGTGCCAGCAGCCAACTAGCGACCACCGCCGGGGAGCTGTTTTTT
NA	TRBV18	TRBJ1-4	TRBD1	CASSRDRDGNEKLFF	TGTGCCAGCTCACGAGACAGGGACGGTAATGAAAAACTGTTTTTT
NA	TRBV30	TRBJ1-1	TRBD1	CAWSPDRGKFGDAEAFF	TGTGCCTGGAGTCCCGACAGGGGGAAATTTGGGGACGCTGAAGCTTTCTTT
NA	TRBV19	TRBJ1-6	NA	CASSIVGGNNSPLHF	TGTGCCAGTAGTATAGTAGGAGGGAATAATTCACCCCTCCACTTT
once	TRBV19	TRBJ1-6	NA	CASSIADGLRVPSPLHF	TGTGCCAGTAGTATAGCGGACGGACTTAGGGTCCCTTCACCCCTCCACTTT
few	TRBV6-6	TRBJ1-2	NA	CASSFEGGYGYTF	TGTGCCAGCAGTTTTGAGGGAGGCTATGGCTACACCTTC
NA	TRBV28	TRBJ1-4	TRBD1	CASSSGQGAGEKLFF	TGTGCCAGCAGTTCAGGACAGGGGGCTGGTGAAAAACTGTTTTTT
NA	TRBV15	TRBJ2-2	NA	CATSREEEPRHGELFF	TGTGCCACCAGCAGAGAAGAGGAACCCCGGCACGGGGAGCTGTTTTTT
NA	TRBV12-3/TRBV12-4	TRBJ1-1	NA	CASSLGQNTEAFF	TGTGCCAGCAGCCTGGGACAGAACACTGAAGCTTTCTTT
NA	TRBV18	TRBJ1-1	TRBD1	CASSPGQELWAFF	TGTGCCAGCTCGCCCGGACAGGAGTTATGGGCTTTCTTT
NA	TRBV7-8	TRBJ2-7	TRBD1	CASSPRWDRAYEQYF	TGTGCCAGCAGCCCAAGGTGGGACAGGGCCTACGAGCAGTACTTC
NA	TRBV5-1	TRBJ2-2	NA	CASSPSMDPGFRVSGELFF	TGCGCCAGCAGCCCCTCCATGGACCCGGGGTTTAGAGTATCCGGGGAGCTGTTTTTT
NA	TRBV9	TRBJ2-3	NA	CASSGPTADTQYF	TGTGCCAGCAGCGGCCCCACGGCAGATACGCAGTATTTT
NA	TRBV11-2	TRBJ2-5	TRBD1	CASSWGTVHQETQYF	TGTGCCAGCAGCTGGGGGACAGTTCACCAAGAGACCCAGTACTTC
NA	TRBV14	TRBJ2-7	TRBD1	CASSPFGTGVKQYF	TGTGCCAGCAGCCCATTTGGGACAGGGGTAAAGCAGTACTTC
NA	TRBV2	TRBJ1-3	TRBD1	CASSIQQGATGNTIYF	TGTGCCAGCAGTATACAACAGGGGGCCACTGGAAACACCATATATTTT
few	TRBV20-1	TRBJ2-7	NA	CSASFGGIYEQYF	TGCAGTGCTAGTTTCGGGGGAATCTACGAGCAGTACTTC
NA	TRBV7-3	TRBJ2-1	TRBD1	CASSPTPGQGNEQFF	TGTGCCAGCAGCCCAACTCCGGGACAGGGGAATGAGCAGTTCTTC